The present entry profiles one T cell receptor (beta chain) with its context. There is no known antigen for this receptor. Base qualities are not recorded, but no much larger clone differs from it by a single base. From its cysteine to its phenylalanine, the CDR3 spans 18 amino acids. Left in the record is the CDR3 DNA by itself, 54 bases read in frame from the first base. As encoded in the germline V gene, CDR1 is SGHDT while CDR2 is YYEEEE. V and J lose 0 bases and 8 bases, and a span of 24 bases separates them. The sample originates from a study of cytomegalovirus exposure and HLA in healthy donors (dated by TCRdb to about 2017). Looking at the study overall: In an earlier analysis of some 610 of the donors, 250 to 300 Gb of sequence data and about 110 million unique TCR beta sequences from roughly 200 million T cells were reported. Besides the first cohort of under 700 subjects, a separate validation cohort made up of 120 different subjects was used. Approximately 310 gigabases of sequencing data and around 85 million unique TCR sequences made up an early release that covered approximately 700 HLA-typed donors. Of the 300 to 400 genotyped donors, over 65% fell in the genetic ancestry cluster associated with self-reported Caucasian donors. The study was designed to test whether signatures of past pathogen exposure could be identified by cataloging public T cell receptors. Donor age, sex, ethnicity and CMV serostatus were compiled alongside the repertoire data. Rather than using new phenotypic data, the later analysis identified candidate immune exposures from TCR beta sequences and from how often those sequences occurred across donors. Across roughly 420 genotyped donors of the cohort, an average of roughly 200,000 unique TCR beta nucleotide sequences per donor were sequenced, and around 19% of those sequences were non-productive. All discovery cohort repertoires had been generated on a single sequencing platform. Because of strong linkage in the cohort, roughly five DR-DQ haplotypes were treated as single units for association and clustering. Typing coverage differed by locus: A, B, C, DRB1 and DQB1 were typed in roughly 629-630 donors, DQA1 in roughly 510, DPA1 in 600 to 610, and DPB1 in roughly 470. HLA typing included class I and class II loci at four-digit resolution. Genome-wide SNP genotypes for about 65% of the 666 donors were used in a later genetic analysis, which treated that subset as a discovery cohort. High-throughput TCR immunosequencing, statistical association of individual TCRs with disease status, and machine learning were combined to predict cytomegalovirus infection status. An earlier analysis of approximately 640 of the donors applied high-throughput TCR beta sequencing to assess whether each TCR beta V gene segment acted as functional or pseudogenic. In a later analysis, previously published TCR beta repertoires from about 670 donors were re-analyzed and high-resolution HLA genotyping was added so that TCR occurrence patterns could be studied. The T cell repertoires of 670 or so subjects were profiled by immunosequencing and related to cytomegalovirus serostatus. The paper as a whole reports these results and caveats: The earlier analysis of 587 of the donors excluded fewer than 20 rarely observed V segments, including chromosome 9 orphons, because counts were too low. An earlier analysis of several hundred of the donors showed that most TCR beta V segments appeared in productive rearrangements either about 87% or about 30% of the time, which broadly matched IMGT annotations. The sequencing pipeline was judged likely to have produced a cluster of highly shared sequence variants as a technical artifact. According to a later analysis, parvovirus B19, influenza, CMV and Epstein-Barr virus appeared linked to several top co-occurrence clusters. HLA typing was unavailable for some donors at each locus, so association tests used only the typed subset. A later analysis found that HLA-associated TCR beta chains were more clonally expanded and had lower generation probabilities than equally common non-associated chains. In a later analysis, 16,951 TCR beta sequences were associated with specific HLA alleles at a false discovery rate of 0.05. A further reported finding was that TCR beta sequences accurately predicted the HLA-A and HLA-B alleles for most subjects in the first cohort. A later analysis found that TCR association rates varied across HLA loci, with DRB1 alleles showing the most associated TCRs and HLA-C alleles the fewest. Correlated functional status among segregating V segments might reflect linkage disequilibrium, but an unknown experimental factor could not be ruled out. A later genetic analysis associated a missense DCLRE1C variant with V-gene and J-gene trimming of TCR beta chains, and an independent cohort replicated the association. It was suggested by the authors that the approach could potentially be generalized to other disease states and immunological phenotypes. Presence/absence analyses assumed roughly uniform sequencing depth across donors, an assumption that may not hold. This cohort had only TCR beta chains sequenced, and the lack of alpha or paired-chain data limited which features could be detected. In both the original and validation cohorts, the classifier was reported to diagnose cytomegalovirus status with high specificity and sensitivity. For the cohort, immune exposure information was limited to CMV serostatus. According to a later genetic analysis, donors in an Asian-associated ancestry cluster had fewer N-insertions in productive TCRs than the approximately 650-donor mean. A later analysis found that most CMV-associated TCR beta chains appeared HLA-restricted, with HLA associations seemingly driven largely by CMV exposure. A few of the identified cytomegalovirus-associated TCR beta chains were confirmed in vitro to be specific for cytomegalovirus antigens. Across donors, most TCR sequences were observed very rarely, whereas some public TCRs were present in many individuals. Some IMGT-functional V segments, including TRBV6-2 and TRBV6-3, could not be told apart with the 87-base-pair reads, so those segments were excluded. In the study, around 150 TCR beta chains were listed as associated with cytomegalovirus. Strong co-occurrence of HLA alleles, especially DR and DQ, made assigning TCR associations to individual alleles difficult.

Preparation of the library involved the immunoSEQ multiplex PCR assay. A mixture of 60 forward primers for TCR Vbeta segments and 13 reverse primers for TCR Jbeta segments was used in the multiplex PCR. A multiplex PCR assay on genomic DNA amplified the CDR3 region of rearranged TCR beta genes. The Illumina HiSeq System was used to sequence the amplified TCR beta libraries as 87-base-pair reads. Turning to the authors' computational methods: A later analysis counted 65 million to 90 million unique TCR beta chains across the 550 to 750 repertoires, and roughly 9.9 million of these chains were shared by at least two donors. To remove PCR and sequencing errors, raw reads were error-corrected and collapsed into unique sequences using a nearest-neighbor algorithm that merged closely related sequences. To assign V, D and J gene segments, CDR3 sequences were aligned to IMGT reference sequences. For a sequence to be retained, a match of at least six nucleotides to both a V gene segment and a J gene segment was required. A rearrangement counted as productive if the CDR3 had no stop codons and remained in frame with V and J, and every other rearrangement counted as non-productive. CDR3 was defined by IMGT convention, running from the second conserved V-encoded cysteine to the conserved J-encoded phenylalanine. The earlier analysis of 587 of the donors excluded sequences that lacked an unambiguous match to a single V gene segment. In an earlier analysis of 587 of the donors, V segments were called functional above 56.7% productive rearrangements and were called segregating when the between-donor standard deviation exceeded 5%. To diagnose cytomegalovirus status from the catalog of TCR beta chain sequences, a statistical classification framework was built. In a later analysis, V and J genes were assigned by comparing TCR nucleotide sequences against IMGT/GENE-DB human TR gene sequences. The TCRdist pipeline was used in a later analysis to assign CDR3 sequences and most-parsimonious VDJ recombination scenarios. In a later analysis, every TCR beta chain was defined by the combination of its CDR3 amino acid sequence and its V-gene family, and reads without a unique V-gene family were dropped. In a later analysis, a few hundred highly shared, low-generation-probability nucleotide sequences were removed to address suspected cross-contamination and a sequencing artifact. In a later analysis, a clonal expansion index was calculated for each public chain from normalized within-repertoire ranks of inferred template counts. Generation probabilities in a later analysis came from a VDJ recombination model fitted to out-of-frame rearrangements, and those results were checked against IGoR. Hypergeometric tests were used in a later analysis to score TCR-TCR, TCR-HLA and TCR-CMV co-occurrence, with a repertoire-size bias correction applied to the TCR pairs. False discovery rates were estimated in a later analysis by permuting HLA or CMV assignments 20 times. In a later analysis, co-occurring TCRs were grouped using DBSCAN, with TCRdist sequence similarity added in when clustering inside HLA-allele-positive subsets. Co-occurrence clustering excluded repertoires with fewer than 30,000 or more than 120,000 public chains, plus five with anomalous nucleotide sharing. TCRdb's version of the immuneACCESS table is confined to in-frame rearrangements and falls short of the full clone set. An unresolved V gene accounts for under half of the shortfall where checked; the remainder is of unknown origin. V, J and clone size derive from that table, while D and trimming were established from the DNA sequence. Recorded for this sample are 100,000 to 120,000 clones; less than 85% of them occurred a single time. The ten biggest clones cover under 15% of the sample.

The cohort was made up of 666 healthy bone marrow donors. At the time of sampling, every cohort member was nominally healthy, though immune exposures that went unrecorded were likely present. The donor tested CMV seropositive and was one of the 289 seropositive cohort members. Every donor gave a peripheral blood sample, and the peripheral blood mononuclear cells from that sample were used for TCR beta sequencing. The Qiagen DNeasy Blood Extraction Kit was used to extract genomic DNA from the blood cell samples. Sequencing input: PBMCs. Rearrangement joined TRBV5-6 to TRBJ1-3; the D gene is perhaps TRBD1, from 6 matching bases. This clonotype was obtained from a man aged 25 to 40 in good health and CMV-seropositive. The DNA sequence follows: TGTGCCAGCAGCTTGGCATATCGGTTGGGACAAGGAAGAGACACCATATATTTT. The resulting protein is CASSLAYRLGQGRDTIYF.